This T cell receptor (beta chain) was recorded in a study of shared clonotypes between healthy human individuals. Points from the study as a whole: Sequencing of the sorted subsets was shown by rarefaction to be incomplete despite large depth.

Here immunoSEQ multiplex PCR was the method, and the copy in TCRdb shows in-frame clones only, minus some. The data show some 650,000 clones, more than 95% seen once. CDR1 and CDR2 (germline): KGHSH, LQKENI. This CDR3 contains 15 residues. J gave up 4 bases and V 4 bases, and 7 bases lay outside the gene matches. Remarks on this clone: Antigen unknown.

The genes are TRBV18 and TRBJ1-5; 7 nucleotides line up with TRBD1. The sequence derives from a woman aged 25-40 years in good health. Input material: naive CD4+ T cells sorted from blood. Stated subset: CD45RA+ positively selected. For the CDR3, the DNA is TGTGCCAGCTCACGAGGGACAGTCGGAAATCAGCCCCAGCATTTT. Protein: CASSRGTVGNQPQHF.